The present entry profiles one T cell receptor (beta chain) with its context. The data stem from a study of blood T cell repertoires in COVID-19. About the study: The origin of the acute and convalescent COVID-19 samples was the United States, Italy and Spain. T cells, B-cell-depleted T cells, or PBMCs provided the cDNA or gDNA that served as material.

The CDR3 covers 16 residues. Germline lookup yields CDR1 SGHRS and CDR2 YFSETQ. V was pared by 3 bases and J by 1 base, with 7 bases of the junction left unmatched. Original methodology: Estimated nucleated cell counts came from reference gene primer amplification. The data were produced by immunoSEQ multiplex PCR, yet TCRdb's version contains in-frame clones alone and is incomplete. V and J calls and clone size are those listed in that table; D and trimming were worked out from the DNA. The top ten clones hold more than 4% of a sample with 470,000 or so clones, approximately 90% of them seen once. Material: peripheral blood. This chain uses TRBV5-1 with TRBJ2-5, with 9 bases identical to TRBD2. This TCR was recovered from a woman aged 30 to 39 with acute or convalescent COVID-19. The CDR3, as DNA: TGCGCCAGCAGCTGGGAGGGAGCGGGGGGCCAAGAGACCCAGTACTTC. Translated, it gives CASSWEGAGGQETQYF.